The clone carrying this T cell receptor (beta chain) appeared many times. TCRdb redid the calling of the 5' RACE reads with MiXCR, one entry per CDR3 protein. The table has tens of thousands of distinct CDR3 sequences, over 4.5% seen once; the top ten hold approximately 5%. The data originate from a study of early T cells in non-severe SARS-CoV-2 infection. The CDR3 extends over 13 amino acids. Trimming pared 3 bases from V and 8 bases from J, leaving 13 bases between. The germline gives CDR1 MNHEY, CDR2 SMNVEV (reference sequence). The receptor was isolated from an adult who was a healthcare worker with PCR-confirmed SARS-CoV-2 infection or an uninfected control (not recorded which). The specimen was whole blood. The chain combines TRBV27 with TRBJ1-1; D ambiguous. The CDR3 region has the DNA TGTGCCAGCAGTTTGGGTACTGCCTCCGAAGCTTTCTTT. It yields the protein CASSLGTASEAFF.